This TCR beta chain was sequenced during a study of T cells in Graves' hyperthyroidism and ophthalmopathy. Diagnoses were established using clinical symptoms, serum thyroxine and TRAb, thyroid ultrasound and orbital computed tomography. The authors obtained PBMCs from roughly 9.7 ml of fresh peripheral blood. Overall study results and limits: Separation of ophthalmopathy from stable hyperthyroidism was achieved by a 13 V-J model.

CDR1 MNHNS and CDR2 SASEGT come from the germline V gene. CDR3 length: 13 residues. V dropped 5 bases and J dropped 1 base, with 8 bases sitting between them. A few counts support this clonotype. The antigen is unknown. Amplified TCR beta CDR3 regions came from RNA transcripts. Carried out on the TCR CDR3, a first-round RT-PCR used the HTBI primer set. TCRdb used MiXCR to reprocess the multiplex PCR reads, holding one entry per CDR3 protein. The sample holds about 600,000 distinct CDR3 sequences; about a sixth are singletons and the top ten take under 3.5%. Source material: blood. The TCR originated in a middle-aged woman with Graves' ophthalmopathy. The chain uses TRBV6-1 and TRBJ1-2; D is unclear. The CDR3 reads CASSNTNNYGYTF. The CDR3 region has the DNA TGTGCCAGCAGTAATACCAATAACTATGGCTACACCTTC.